This TCR beta chain originates from a study of Ad26.COV2.S vaccination and SARS-CoV-2 variants. Looking at the study overall: Enrolled in COV1001, the donor was in the Ad26.COV2.S trial arm, which received the vaccine. Dosing was one shot or two shots 56 days apart.

Study-level findings and limits: Vaccine recipients showed a spike-specific TCR breadth that was higher than in placebo recipients.

The CDR3 has 12 residues. Deletions cut 1 base from V and 8 bases from J, with 5 bases between. The treatment here: 19 received Ad26.COV2.S at low or high dose, single or two shots; about five received placebo; per-sample allocation not given. Day 63 after the first injection of vaccine or placebo was the sampling time. A note on this clone: Its antigen is unidentified.

The repertoire was sequenced with immunoSEQ multiplex PCR; TCRdb's copy has only in-frame clones and lacks some. The table shows about 350,000 clones, with about 85% occurring only once. The sample was peripheral blood, taken in a trial of Ad26.COV2.S vaccine versus placebo. This sequence originates from a person aged 18-60 years who received the Ad26.COV2.S COVID-19 vaccine or a placebo. The V call is TRBV12-3 or TRBV12-4, the J call TRBJ1-4, with no clear D. CDR3 amino acids: CASSLGREKLFF. The CDR3 nucleotides are TGTGCCAGCAGTTTAGGCCGAGAAAAACTGTTTTTT.